What follows describes a single T cell receptor beta chain. Antigen specificity is unknown. The data belong to a study of cytomegalovirus exposure and HLA in healthy donors. The study, taken as a whole, reports: In an earlier analysis, about 87% or about 30%: the productive usage of most TCR beta V segments. Both high specificity and high sensitivity reportedly marked the classifier's diagnosis of cytomegalovirus status. The records held CMV serostatus as the only immune exposure information.

CDR1 and CDR2 (germline): SQVTM, ANQGSEA. This CDR3 region has 16 residues. The trim removed 7 bases at V and 2 bases at J, leaving 12 bases unmatched. PCR was performed using 60 Vbeta and 13 Jbeta primers. Sequencing used immunoSEQ multiplex PCR; TCRdb keeps in-frame clones, though not all of them. The sample holds about 55,000 clones, 65% to 80% seen once. J is TRBJ2-7 and V is TRBV29-1; 12 bases are a match to TRBD2. The receptor was isolated from a female donor in good health and CMV-seronegative. Sequenced sample: PBMCs. The CDR3 DNA reads as TGCAGCGCAAAGAAAACCGGGACTAGCGGGCCCTACGAGCAGTACTTC. Translating it yields CSAKKTGTSGPYEQYF.